This entry concerns a single T cell receptor beta chain. Assay used: immunoSEQ multiplex PCR; TCRdb lists only in-frame clones, some missing. The table includes approximately 140,000 clones, under 95% detected once. The entry originates in a study of control samples from healthy donors and cancer patients. Germline values: CDR1 SGHTA, CDR2 FQGNSA. Trimming took off 2 bases at V and 4 bases at J, with 5 bases between the two ends. There are 12 residues in the CDR3. The TCR comes from a man aged 18 to 30 in good health. Sequencing was done on a sample of blood. V and J are TRBV7-2 and TRBJ2-5; maybe TRBD1 (5 bases). In DNA, the CDR3 is TGTGCCAGCAGCTTACAGGGAGAGACCCAGTACTTC. As protein: CASSLQGETQYF.